The rows below give T cell receptor beta chains drawn from one sample of a study of T-cell reconstitution after alpha-beta-depleted transplantation in children. TCRdb redid the calling of the PCR reads with MiXCR, one entry per CDR3 protein. The profile shows 250,000 to 400,000 distinct CDR3 sequences, 20% to 30% of them singletons. The material was PBMCs, mostly from graft donor cells, obtained 180 days after TCRalphabeta/CD19-depleted stem cell transplant. The receptors derive from a male patient between 5 and 17 years old who had a stem cell transplant for acute lymphoblastic leukemia, so the T cells may come from the graft donor. Each CDR3 is given with its conserved first and last residue. Expanded clones are given a class, and other clones once, few, many or no size at all.

CDR3: CASSRQARGYTF
V: TRBV27
J: TRBJ1-2
size: NA

CDR3: CASTVRPSTDTQYF
V: TRBV5-1
J: TRBJ2-3
size: few

CDR3: CASSSLRQDADTQYF
V: TRBV7-9
J: TRBJ2-3
size: few

CDR3: CASSTWTGEGTEAFF
V: TRBV5-1
J: TRBJ1-1
size: few

CDR3: CASSPGSYTEAFF
V: TRBV12-3/TRBV12-4
J: TRBJ1-1
size: few

CDR3: CSARDWGRQETQYF
V: TRBV20-1
J: TRBJ2-5
size: few

CDR3: CASSEGEGNTEAFF
V: TRBV25-1
J: TRBJ1-1
size: NA

CDR3: CASSLAVIGARDTEAFF
V: TRBV7-9
J: TRBJ1-1
size: NA

CDR3: CASTGGEINEQFF
V: TRBV5-1
J: TRBJ2-1
size: NA

CDR3: CASSLRGLGSFF
V: TRBV12-3/TRBV12-4
J: TRBJ2-1
size: many

CDR3: CSARDYGGLETQYF
V: TRBV20-1
J: TRBJ2-5
size: few

CDR3: CASSLVANTGELFF
V: TRBV7-6
J: TRBJ2-2
size: many

CDR3: CASSFRHRELFF
V: TRBV7-6
J: TRBJ2-2
size: NA

CDR3: CASSSRDRAPTYEQYF
V: TRBV11-2
J: TRBJ2-7
size: few

CDR3: CASSSPGAVHEKLFF
V: TRBV28
J: TRBJ1-4
size: NA

CDR3: CASSATVSLGSYEQYF
V: TRBV7-9
J: TRBJ2-7
size: NA

CDR3: CASSQDGAGVLEQYF
V: TRBV3-1
J: TRBJ2-7
size: NA

CDR3: CATRRETPAYNEQFF
V: TRBV15
J: TRBJ2-1
size: NA

CDR3: CSARAPFGTSVRIPSYEQYF
V: TRBV20-1
J: TRBJ2-7
size: NA

CDR3: CASSLAGTGIASNQPQHF
V: TRBV12-3/TRBV12-4
J: TRBJ1-5
size: NA

CDR3: CATSQGQGWVGELFF
V: TRBV15
J: TRBJ2-2
size: NA

CDR3: CSVEDPGYEQYF
V: TRBV29-1
J: TRBJ2-7
size: few

CDR3: CASNGRSNTEAFF
V: TRBV25-1
J: TRBJ1-1
size: NA